This entry describes one T cell receptor beta chain. Study processing details: Scientists estimated how many nucleated cells there were by amplifying reference gene primers. Sequenced by immunoSEQ multiplex PCR; TCRdb stores in-frame clones only, minus some. The V and J calls and the clone size are those of that table, but D and trimming were determined from the DNA. The data show more than 200,000 clones, about 88% seen once. The sample is drawn from a study of blood T cell repertoires in COVID-19. V gave up 7 bases and J gave up 6 bases; unmatched junction bases: 15. In germline, CDR1 is LNHDA, CDR2 SQIVND (reference sequence). CDR3 length: 16 amino acids.

The clonotype was recovered from a woman aged 55-75 years with COVID-19, enrolled during active disease. The sample was peripheral blood. This chain uses TRBV19 with TRBJ2-1; 7 bases line up with TRBD2. Here the CDR3 reads CASTARLLAESNEQFF. Written as DNA, the CDR3 is TGTGCCAGTACCGCAAGGTTGCTAGCGGAGTCCAATGAGCAGTTCTTC.